This T cell receptor (beta chain) was sequenced for a study of T cell responses to AZD1222 COVID-19 vaccine. Study findings and constraints: Spike-wide vaccine-associated CD4 TCRs dominated at 160-218 and 743-854.

Method: immunoSEQ multiplex PCR; TCRdb's copy keeps in-frame clones and lacks some. The table has tens of thousands of clones, approximately 80% seen once. The ends were cut back, 5 bases at V and 1 base at J, with 17 bases in the middle. CDR3 size: 16 residues. Germline loops: CDR1 LNHDA, CDR2 SQIVND (reference sequence). Remarks on this clone: Its target is unknown.

The source of this sequence is an adult who received the AZD1222 COVID-19 vaccine. The source material was peripheral blood, sampled 28 days after the second AZD1222 dose. The gene calls are TRBV19 and TRBJ1-2; D gene ambiguous. CDR3 protein: CASSSPLGTYNYGYTF. The CDR3 nucleotides read TGTGCCAGTAGTTCGCCTTTGGGCACCTATAACTATGGCTACACCTTC.